This T cell receptor (beta chain) stems from a study of blood T cell repertoires in COVID-19 (dated by TCRdb to 2018 to 2021). About the study as a whole: Samples covering the acute and convalescent phases of COVID-19 were provided by collaborators in the United States, Italy and Spain. Deeply sampled blood TCRbeta repertoires from subjects exposed to, actively infected with, or recovered from COVID-19 were included in the dataset. Where available, HLA class I and class II types were taken from metadata supplied by the sample provider and were not determined by assay-based typing. Samples came from the ongoing ImmuneRACE study (first 160 participants) plus 1,254 subjects from 6 global collaborators. The material from the prospective study consisted of cDNA or gDNA derived from T cells, B-cell-depleted T cells, or PBMCs. The repertoires were made available in a free public database intended to serve as a resource for research on the immune response to SARS-CoV-2. Sample metadata almost always included a de-identified subject ID, COVID-19 status, age in years and sex. The investigation overall reported the following: How much clinical and demographic metadata was included differed by source and by participant, and the metadata was provided uncurated.

The immunoSEQ Assay, a bias-controlled multiplex PCR, was used to amplify TCRbeta CDR3 regions from genomic DNA. The study's processing was this. The number of nucleated cells in each sample was estimated by amplification of reference gene primers within the assay. To quantify the absolute abundance of each unique TCRbeta CDR3 rearrangement, sequence reads were collapsed and filtered. For each sample, productive Simpson clonality was calculated by taking the square root of Simpson's diversity index across productive rearrangements. TCRdb holds this immuneACCESS table with in-frame rearrangements only. Some clones are missing; in checked studies, unresolved V genes explain under half, and the rest has no known cause. The DNA was the basis for D and trimming; V, J and clone size are from that table. Here the sample has about 74,000 clones; 80% to 90% occur a single time. Together, the top ten hold 1.9% of the sample.

Collaborating institutions collected whole blood in K2EDTA tubes following their own protocols. For TCRbeta analysis, collaborators shipped samples as frozen whole blood, isolated PBMCs, or DNA extracted from either of those sample types. The germline V gene provides CDR1 SGHDN and CDR2 FVKESK. The CDR3 has 13 amino acids, counting the end cysteine and phenylalanine. Only the CDR3 part of the read is kept: 39 bases, read in frame from the first base. Relative to germline, V is 5 bases shorter and J is 11 bases shorter, with 13 bases between their ends. Comments on this clone: Its antigen is unknown. There are no base qualities to consult, and no much larger clone falls within one base.

This TCR was sampled from a woman at least 80 years old with active or convalescent COVID-19. Sequences were obtained from peripheral blood. The rearranged chain carries TRBV14 and TRBJ1-6; the D gene is perhaps TRBD1, from 5 matching bases. The DNA sequence is as follows: TGTGCCAGCAGCAATCGGGGGAAGGCACCCCTCCACTTT. Protein translation: CASSNRGKAPLHF.